These 18 T cell receptor beta chains originate from one sample sequenced in a study of T cell changes during pregnancy in multiple sclerosis. Method: immunoSEQ multiplex PCR; TCRdb's copy keeps in-frame clones and lacks some. The sample includes about 99,000 clones, roughly nine tenths of them seen just once. The sequencing used peripheral blood, collected after pregnancy. The receptors shown here come from a female donor with multiple sclerosis, enrolled in a pregnancy study.

This rearrangement joins TRBV19 to TRBJ1-2; D gene uncertain. With 3 bases removed from V and 7 bases from J, the gap between germline ends came to 15 bases. Germline CDR1 reads LNHDA; CDR2 reads SQIVND (reference sequence). The length of the CDR3 is 14 residues. Here the CDR3 DNA reads TGTGCCAGTAGTATGGATTTTCTAGGTGGTGGCTACACCTTC. This encodes CASSMDFLGGGYTF.

V gene TRBV15 combines with J gene TRBJ2-3; 12 nucleotides align to TRBD2. The CDR3 consists of 15 residues. After removal of 5 bases from V and 4 bases from J, the junction contained 4 bases not matched to a gene. Per the germline V gene, CDR1 is LNHNV and CDR2 is YYDKDF (reference sequence). The CDR3 reads CATSSRLAGADTQYF. The CDR3 DNA is TGTGCCACCAGCTCACGACTAGCGGGAGCAGATACGCAGTATTTT.

The chain couples TRBV6-5 to TRBJ1-2, with D tentatively TRBD1 (5 bases). This CDR3 has 13 amino acids. Between the trimmed V and J ends, which lost 8 bases and 2 bases, there was a span of 12 bases. CDR1 and CDR2 (germline): MNHEY, SVGAGI. CDR3 region: CASSGGTNYGYTF. CDR3 DNA sequence: TGTGCCAGCTCGGGGGGAACGAACTATGGCTACACCTTC.

The chain uses TRBV10-3 and TRBJ2-1, with 9 bases aligning to TRBD2. V gave up 4 bases and J gave up 6 bases; unmatched junction bases: 13. The length of the CDR3 is 17 residues. CDR1 ENHRY and CDR2 SYGVKD come from the germline V gene. The CDR3 DNA reads as TGTGCCATCAGTGGGGGAGGTAGCGGGGGTCTGTTCAATGAGCAGTTCTTC. This encodes CAISGGGSGGLFNEQFF.

The chain carries TRBV12-5 and TRBJ2-2, with D unclear. Germline lookup yields CDR1 LGHNT and CDR2 FRNRAP. Deletions cut 2 bases from V and 1 base from J, with 5 bases between. This CDR3 is built from 14 residues. The CDR3 reads CASGLLGNTGELFF. As DNA, the CDR3 is TGTGCTAGTGGTTTGCTAGGGAACACCGGGGAGCTGTTTTTT.

This rearrangement joins TRBV9 to TRBJ2-7; 10 bases fit TRBD1. CDR3 length: 15 residues. J gave up 4 bases and V 0 bases, and 4 bases lay outside the gene matches. Germline CDR1 is SGDLS and CDR2 is YYNGEE. The CDR3 nucleotides are TGTGCCAGCAGCGTAGGACAGGGGGCTGTTTACGAGCAGTACTTC. As protein: CASSVGQGAVYEQYF.

Regarding this clone: Within the sample, other DNA sequences also encode this same CDR3. The genes are TRBV5-5 and TRBJ2-7; D remains unclear. The CDR3 spans 12 residues. The ends were cut back, 4 bases at V and 5 bases at J, with 10 bases in the middle. Germline V gene sequence: CDR1 SGHKS, CDR2 YYEKEE (reference sequence). In nucleotides, the CDR3 is TGTGCCAGCAGCCTGTGGGCAGACGAGCAGTACTTC. This translates into CASSLWADEQYF.

Worth noting for this clone: Relative to the germline gene, one junction end is altered; a read error may explain this. V usage is TRBV9 and J usage is TRBJ2-7; TRBD2 agrees at 12 bases. There are 15 residues in the CDR3. Germline loops: CDR1 SGDLS, CDR2 YYNGEE. DNA of the CDR3: TGTGCCGGCAGCGTAGATACTAGCGGGAGGAGCGAGCAGTACTTC. It specifies CAGSVDTSGRSEQYF. The full variable domain, completed using reference TRBV9 and TRBJ2-7, is DSGVTQTPKHLITATGQRVTLRCSPRSGDLSVYWYQQSLDQGLQFLIQYYNGEERAKGNILERFSAQQFPDLHSELNLSSLELGDSALYFCAGSVDTSGRSEQYFGPGTRLTVT.

The rearrangement joins TRBV19 to TRBJ1-5; no firm D call. This CDR3 has 14 residues. V lost 7 bases to trimming and J lost 3 bases, with 13 bases between them. Germline V gene lookup returns CDR1 LNHDA and CDR2 SQIVND (reference sequence). The DNA for the CDR3 is TGTGCCAGTAAGGGAGATTTACTCAATCAGCCCCAGCATTTT. This encodes CASKGDLLNQPQHF.

The rearrangement links TRBV28 to TRBJ1-1, with D hard to call. The CDR3 loop spans 16 amino acids. Germline V gene lookup returns CDR1 MDHEN and CDR2 SYDVKM. V gave up 2 bases and J gave up 1 base, with 14 bases separating them. The chain's CDR3 is CASSLSPLPTNTEAFF. The CDR3 DNA reads TGTGCCAGCAGTTTAAGCCCATTACCCACGAACACTGAAGCTTTCTTT.

The sample holds one count of this clone. The gene calls are TRBV14 and TRBJ2-7; a possible D gene is TRBD2 (6 bases). The CDR3 is made up of 17 amino acids. From germline, CDR1 is SGHDN and CDR2 FVKESK. V lost 0 bases, J lost 3 bases, and 18 bases lay in between. The CDR3 nucleotides read TGTGCCAGCAGCCAAGACTTCGGCGGGGCTTGGGGCTACGAGCAGTACTTC. Encoded protein: CASSQDFGGAWGYEQYF.

V is TRBV9 and J is TRBJ1-1; 8 nucleotides agree with TRBD1. Germline CDR1 SGDLS, CDR2 YYNGEE. The junction had 18 bases not matched to a gene; V was cut back by 0 bases and J by 5 bases. The CDR3 covers 19 residues. CDR3 sequence reads: CASSVGRFRTGSPDTEAFF. CDR3 coding DNA: TGTGCCAGCAGCGTAGGGAGGTTTAGGACAGGGTCCCCGGATACTGAAGCTTTCTTT.

J is TRBJ1-3 and V is TRBV19, with D possibly being TRBD1 (5 bases). CDR1 is LNHDA and CDR2 is SQIVND in the germline V gene (reference sequence). The CDR3 covers 15 residues. Between the trimmed V and J ends, which lost 4 bases and 4 bases, there was a span of 14 bases. This chain's CDR3 is CASSNPGLRGNTIYF. CDR3 coding DNA: TGTGCCAGTAGTAACCCAGGGCTGAGGGGAAACACCATATATTTT.

This clone was counted once. The rearrangement links TRBV4-3 to TRBJ2-1; D is undetermined. The V end was cut by 1 base, the J end by 10 bases, with 11 bases between. The CDR3 has 13 residues. Germline CDR1 is LGHNA and CDR2 is YSLEER. The CDR3 DNA reads as TGCGCCAGCAGCCAAGCCCCACAATGGGAGCAGTTCTTC. Translating it yields CASSQAPQWEQFF.

The chain uses TRBV7-8 and TRBJ1-4; D possibly corresponds to TRBD1 (6 bases). Per germline, CDR1 SGHVS and CDR2 FQNEAQ. V lost 1 base and J 7 bases, leaving 10 bases between the germline ends. The CDR3 runs 14 residues. The CDR3 protein is CASSLVQGREKLFF. DNA of the CDR3: TGTGCCAGCAGCTTAGTACAGGGTCGTGAAAAACTGTTTTTT. Full variable domain (remainder filled in from reference TRBV7-8 and TRBJ1-4): GAGVSQSPRYKVAKRGQDVALRCDPISGHVSLFWYQQALGQGPEFLTYFQNEAQLDKSGLPSDRFFAERPEGSVSTLKIQRTQQEDSAVYLCASSLVQGREKLFFGSGTQLSVL.

This sequence joins TRBV10-3 and TRBJ1-2, with 7 bases identical to TRBD1. The V gene's germline CDR1 is ENHRY and CDR2 SYGVKD. The CDR3 runs 18 residues. The trim removed 0 bases at V and 1 base at J, leaving 11 bases unmatched. DNA for the CDR3: TGTGCCATCAGTGAGTCTCCTGGTAGGACAGGAGATAACTATGGCTACACCTTC. This sequence encodes CAISESPGRTGDNYGYTF.

The genes are TRBV7-9 and TRBJ2-7; TRBD1 might be the D (5 bases). The CDR3 contains 15 residues. Trimming removed 2 bases from V and 1 base from J, with 12 bases in between. From germline, CDR1 is SEHNR and CDR2 FQNEAQ (reference sequence). DNA for the CDR3: TGTGCCAGCAGCTTAAGTTCCAGGGCATCCTACGAGCAGTACTTC. This translates into CASSLSSRASYEQYF.

This chain connects TRBV11-2 to TRBJ1-2; 10 nucleotides agree with TRBD1. Germline V gives CDR1 SGHAT, CDR2 FQNNGV. V was clipped by 0 bases and J by 6 bases; unmatched bases: 13. The CDR3 consists of 18 residues. This chain's CDR3 is CASSLEIMGQGTRNGYTF. The CDR3 DNA sequence: TGTGCCAGCAGCTTAGAAATTATGGGACAGGGGACACGAAATGGCTACACCTTC. The whole variable domain, remainder taken from reference TRBV11-2 and TRBJ1-2, is EAGVAQSPRYKIIEKRQSVAFWCNPISGHATLYWYQQILGQGPKLLIQFQNNGVVDDSQLPKDRFSAERLKGVDSTLKIQPAKLEDSAVYLCASSLEIMGQGTRNGYTFGSGTRLTVV.